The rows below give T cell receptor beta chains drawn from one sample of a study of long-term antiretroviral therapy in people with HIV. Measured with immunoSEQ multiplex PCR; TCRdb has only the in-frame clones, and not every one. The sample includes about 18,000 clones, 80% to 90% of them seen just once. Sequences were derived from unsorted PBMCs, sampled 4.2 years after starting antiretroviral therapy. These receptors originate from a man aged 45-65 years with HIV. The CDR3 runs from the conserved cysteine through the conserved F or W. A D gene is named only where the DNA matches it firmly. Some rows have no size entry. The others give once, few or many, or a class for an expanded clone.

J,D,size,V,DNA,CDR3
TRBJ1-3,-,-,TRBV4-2,TGTGCCAGCAGCCTGGGTCTCTCTGGAAACACCATATATTTT,CASSLGLSGNTIYF
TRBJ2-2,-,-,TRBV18,TGTGCCAGCTCACCCCGGACTCCGATGCGGCTGTTTTTT,CASSPRTPMRLFF
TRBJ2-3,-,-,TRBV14,TGTGCCAGCAGCCAAGAGGACTTTTCCACAGATACGCAGTATTTT,CASSQEDFSTDTQYF
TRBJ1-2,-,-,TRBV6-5,TGTGCCAGCAGGATTAGGGCCCAGAGGGTTTATGGCTACACCTTC,CASRIRAQRVYGYTF
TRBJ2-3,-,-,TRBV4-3,TGCGCCAGCAGCCAATACTCGGGGGGCACAGATACGCAGTATTTT,CASSQYSGGTDTQYF
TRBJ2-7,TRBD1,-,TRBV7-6,TGTGCCAGCAGCCCAGGGGGCCAAGCCTACGAGCAGTACTTC,CASSPGGQAYEQYF
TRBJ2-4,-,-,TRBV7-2,TGTGCCAGCAGCTTAGTAGAAAGCAGGGCTGGAAACATTCAGTACTTC,CASSLVESRAGNIQYF
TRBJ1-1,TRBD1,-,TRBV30,TGTGCCTGGACGACAGGGGGCATTTCTGAAGCTTTCTTT,CAWTTGGISEAFF
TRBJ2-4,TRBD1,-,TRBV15,TGTGCCACCAGCACCCGGACAGGGAAAAACATTCAGTACTTC,CATSTRTGKNIQYF
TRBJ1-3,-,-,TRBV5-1,TGCGCCAGCAGCTTGGAGGCCAGCGTTCCGGGAAACACCATATATTTT,CASSLEASVPGNTIYF
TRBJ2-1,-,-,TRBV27,TGTGCCAGCAGTTTGTCAGGCTCCTACAATGAGCAGTTCTTC,CASSLSGSYNEQFF
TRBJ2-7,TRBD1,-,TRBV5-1,TGCGCCAGCAGCTCGGGACAGGGTACCGCCGAGCAGTACTTC,CASSSGQGTAEQYF
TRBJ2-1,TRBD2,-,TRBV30,TGTGCCTGGAGTTCCTTAGCGGGGGGAACCTACAATGAGCAGTTCTTC,CAWSSLAGGTYNEQFF
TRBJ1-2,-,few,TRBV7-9,TGTGCCAGCAGCACTAGTGGGACGGGTAACTATGGCTACACCTTC,CASSTSGTGNYGYTF
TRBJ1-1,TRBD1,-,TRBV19,TGTGCCAGTAGTCCCGGGACAGGGGTTGAAGCTTTCTTT,CASSPGTGVEAFF
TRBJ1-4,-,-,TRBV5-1,TGCGCCAGCAGCTCTTGGGTGGGAAATGAAAAACTGTTTTTT,CASSSWVGNEKLFF
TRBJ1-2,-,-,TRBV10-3,TGTGCCATCAGTGAAGACAGAAACTATGGCTACACCTTC,CAISEDRNYGYTF
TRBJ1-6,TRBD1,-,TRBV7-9,TGTGCCAGCAGCTTACGACAGGGTTATTCACCCCTCCACTTT,CASSLRQGYSPLHF
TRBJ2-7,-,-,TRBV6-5,TGTGCCACCTTGAGGGGGGTCCTCGAGCAGTACTTC,CATLRGVLEQYF
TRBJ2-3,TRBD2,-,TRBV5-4,TGTGCCAGCAGCTCTATAGCGGGGGGGCTTACCACAGATACGCAGTATTTT,CASSSIAGGLTTDTQYF
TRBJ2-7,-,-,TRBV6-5,TGTGCCAGCAGCCTAAGGGGGGGGCCTTCCTACGAGCAGTACTTC,CASSLRGGPSYEQYF